This T cell receptor (beta chain) was retrieved from a study of CD8 T cells in ankylosing spondylitis. The CDR3 contains 14 residues. Losses at the gene ends were 5 bases for V and 12 bases for J; bases not matched to a gene: 12. Germline V gene data show CDR1 as SGDLS and CDR2 as YYNGEE. Findings and caveats of the study: Fewer than ten highly homologous variants made up a TCR beta motif that seemed to typify ankylosing spondylitis blood.

This clonotype was recorded many times. The antigen is undetermined. TCRdb passed the 5' RACE reads through MiXCR, listing each CDR3 protein once. This table has 25,000 to 30,000 distinct CDR3 sequences, 5% to 5.5% appearing once. J is TRBJ2-3 and V is TRBV9; 10 bases agree with TRBD2. Sequenced: blood, either unsorted or a sorted T cell fraction (not recorded which). The receptor was isolated from a female donor with ankylosing spondylitis or in good health (not recorded which). The CDR3 loop reads CASSIRTSGTLQYF. CDR3 sequence (DNA): TGTGCCAGCAGTATCCGGACTAGCGGCACTCTCCAGTATTTT. Based on the CDR3 plus reference TRBV9 and TRBJ2-3, the full variable domain is DSGVTQTPKHLITATGQRVTLRCSPRSGDLSVYWYQQSLDQGLQFLIQYYNGEERAKGNILERFSAQQFPDLHSELNLSSLELGDSALYFCASSIRTSGTLQYFGPGTRLTVL.